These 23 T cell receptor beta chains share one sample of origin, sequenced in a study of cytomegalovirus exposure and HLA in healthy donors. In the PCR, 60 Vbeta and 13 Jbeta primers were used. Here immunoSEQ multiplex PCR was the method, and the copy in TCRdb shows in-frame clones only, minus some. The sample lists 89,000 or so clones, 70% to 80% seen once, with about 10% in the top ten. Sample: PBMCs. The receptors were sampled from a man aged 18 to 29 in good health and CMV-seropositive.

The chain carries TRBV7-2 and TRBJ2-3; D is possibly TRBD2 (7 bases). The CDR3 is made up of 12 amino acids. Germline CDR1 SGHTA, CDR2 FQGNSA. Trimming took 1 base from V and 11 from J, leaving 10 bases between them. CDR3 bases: TGTGCCAGCAGCTTAGACGGGGGGCGGCAGTATTTT. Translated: CASSLDGGRQYF.

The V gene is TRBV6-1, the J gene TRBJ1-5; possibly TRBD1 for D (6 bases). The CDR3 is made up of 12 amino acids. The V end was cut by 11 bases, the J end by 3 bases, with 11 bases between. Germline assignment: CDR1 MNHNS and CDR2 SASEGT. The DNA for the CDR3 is TGTGCCGTACAGGGTCTCAATCAGCCCCAGCATTTT. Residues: CAVQGLNQPQHF.

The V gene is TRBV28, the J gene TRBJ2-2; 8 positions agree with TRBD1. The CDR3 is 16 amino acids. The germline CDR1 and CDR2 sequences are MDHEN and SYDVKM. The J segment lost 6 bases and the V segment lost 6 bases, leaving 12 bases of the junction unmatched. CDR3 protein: CASSQTGEVPPGELFF. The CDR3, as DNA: TGTGCCAGCAGCCAGACAGGGGAGGTTCCCCCCGGGGAGCTGTTTTTT.

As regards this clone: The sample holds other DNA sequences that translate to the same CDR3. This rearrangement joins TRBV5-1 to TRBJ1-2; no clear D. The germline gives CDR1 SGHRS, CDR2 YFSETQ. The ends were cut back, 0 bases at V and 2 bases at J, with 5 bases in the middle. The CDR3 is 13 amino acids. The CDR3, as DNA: TGCGCCAGCAGCTTGGGACAAAACTATGGCTACACCTTC. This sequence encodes CASSLGQNYGYTF.

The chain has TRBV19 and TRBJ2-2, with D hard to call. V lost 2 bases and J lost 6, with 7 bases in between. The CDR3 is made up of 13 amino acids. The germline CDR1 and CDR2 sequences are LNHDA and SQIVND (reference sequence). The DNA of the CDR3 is TGTGCCAGTAGTATAACACGCCCCGGGGAGCTGTTTTTT. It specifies CASSITRPGELFF.

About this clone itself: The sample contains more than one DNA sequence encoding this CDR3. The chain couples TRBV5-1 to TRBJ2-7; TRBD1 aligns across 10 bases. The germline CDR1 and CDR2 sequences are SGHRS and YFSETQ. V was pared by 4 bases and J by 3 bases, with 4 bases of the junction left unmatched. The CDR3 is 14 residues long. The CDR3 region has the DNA TGCGCCAGCAGCCGAGGGACAGGGGTCTACGAGCAGTACTTC. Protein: CASSRGTGVYEQYF.

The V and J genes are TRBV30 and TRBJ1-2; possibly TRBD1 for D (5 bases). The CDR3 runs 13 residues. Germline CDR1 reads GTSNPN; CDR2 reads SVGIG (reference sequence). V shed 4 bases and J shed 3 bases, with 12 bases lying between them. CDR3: CAWIRIGDYGYTF. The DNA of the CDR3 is TGTGCCTGGATTCGTATAGGGGACTATGGCTACACCTTC. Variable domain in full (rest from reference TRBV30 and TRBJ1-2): SQTIHQWPATLVQPVGSPLSLECTVEGTSNPNLYWYRQAAGRGLQLLFYSVGIGQISSEVPQNLSASRPQDRQFILSSKKLLLSDSGFYLCAWIRIGDYGYTFGSGTRLTVV.

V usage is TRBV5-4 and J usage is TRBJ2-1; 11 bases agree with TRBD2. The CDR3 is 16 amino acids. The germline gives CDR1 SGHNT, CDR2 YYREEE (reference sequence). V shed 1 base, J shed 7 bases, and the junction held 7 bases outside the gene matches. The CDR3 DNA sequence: TGTGCCAGCAGCTTGTCAGCCCTAGCGGGGGGAAATGAGCAGTTCTTC. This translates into CASSLSALAGGNEQFF.

The CDR3: CASSPEQGPPTF. DNA of the CDR3: TGTGCCAGCAGCCCGGAACAGGGCCCTCCCACCTTC. The V gene is TRBV5-4, the J gene TRBJ1-2, with a weak D call TRBD1 (6 bases). Germline CDR1 SGHNT, CDR2 YYREEE (reference sequence). V shed 4 bases and J shed 13 bases, with 17 bases lying between them. The CDR3 totals 12 residues.

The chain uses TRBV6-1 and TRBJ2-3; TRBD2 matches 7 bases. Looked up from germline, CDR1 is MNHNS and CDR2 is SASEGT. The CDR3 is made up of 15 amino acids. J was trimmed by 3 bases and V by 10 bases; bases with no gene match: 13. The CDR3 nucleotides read TGTGCCATCACTGGGGGGGGAGAGCGGACAGATACGCAGTATTTT. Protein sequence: CAITGGGERTDTQYF.

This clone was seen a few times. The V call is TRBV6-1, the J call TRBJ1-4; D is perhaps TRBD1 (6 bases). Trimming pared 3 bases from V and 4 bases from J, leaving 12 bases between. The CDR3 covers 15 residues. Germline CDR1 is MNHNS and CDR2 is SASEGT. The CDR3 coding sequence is TGTGCCAGCAGTGATAGGGGGATGAGTAATGAAAAACTGTTTTTT. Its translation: CASSDRGMSNEKLFF.

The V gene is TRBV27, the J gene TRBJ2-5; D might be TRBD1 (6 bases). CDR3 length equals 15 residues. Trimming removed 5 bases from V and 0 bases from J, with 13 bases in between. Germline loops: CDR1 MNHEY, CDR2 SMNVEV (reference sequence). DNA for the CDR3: TGTGCCAGCAGTCCAGGGGCTGGGTACCAAGAGACCCAGTACTTC. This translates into CASSPGAGYQETQYF.

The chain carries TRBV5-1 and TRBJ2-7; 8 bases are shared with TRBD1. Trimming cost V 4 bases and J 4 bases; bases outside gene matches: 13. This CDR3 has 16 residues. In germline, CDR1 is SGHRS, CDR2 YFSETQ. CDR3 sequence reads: CASSQKTHRGVYEQYF. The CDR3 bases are TGCGCCAGCAGCCAAAAAACCCACAGGGGGGTTTACGAGCAGTACTTC.

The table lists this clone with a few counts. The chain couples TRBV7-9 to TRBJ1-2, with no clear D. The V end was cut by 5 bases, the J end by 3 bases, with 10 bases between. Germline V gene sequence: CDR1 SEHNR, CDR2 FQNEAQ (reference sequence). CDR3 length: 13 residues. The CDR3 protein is CASSGLPHYGYTF. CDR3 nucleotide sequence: TGTGCCAGCAGCGGCCTTCCCCACTATGGCTACACCTTC. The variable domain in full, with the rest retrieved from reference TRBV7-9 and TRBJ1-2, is DTGVSQNPRHKITKRGQNVTFRCDPISEHNRLYWYRQTLGQGPEFLTYFQNEAQLEKSRLLSDRFSAERPKGSFSTLEIQRTEQGDSAMYLCASSGLPHYGYTFGSGTRLTVV.

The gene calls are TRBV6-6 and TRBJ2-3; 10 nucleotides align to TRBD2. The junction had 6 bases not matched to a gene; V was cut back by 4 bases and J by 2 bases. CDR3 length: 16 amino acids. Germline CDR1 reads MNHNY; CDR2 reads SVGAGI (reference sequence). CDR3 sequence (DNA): TGTGCCAGCAGTTCCGGACTAGCGGCTGTCACAGATACGCAGTATTTT. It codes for CASSSGLAAVTDTQYF.

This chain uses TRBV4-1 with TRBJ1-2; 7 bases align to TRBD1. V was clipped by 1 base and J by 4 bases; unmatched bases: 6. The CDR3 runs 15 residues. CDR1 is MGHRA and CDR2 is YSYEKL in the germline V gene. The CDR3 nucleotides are TGCGCCAGCAGCCAAGGACAGGGTGGGAGCTATGGCTACACCTTC. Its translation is CASSQGQGGSYGYTF.

The DNA for the CDR3 is TGTGCCAGCAGCCCCCCCGACGGGGGGGGTAGCACAGATACGCAGTATTTT. This gives the protein CASSPPDGGGSTDTQYF. The chain joins TRBV13 to TRBJ2-3; 8 bases fit TRBD2. The CDR3 runs to 17 residues. Germline values: CDR1 PRHDT, CDR2 FYEKMQ (reference sequence). V lost 5 bases, J lost 0 bases, and 10 bases stayed unmatched.

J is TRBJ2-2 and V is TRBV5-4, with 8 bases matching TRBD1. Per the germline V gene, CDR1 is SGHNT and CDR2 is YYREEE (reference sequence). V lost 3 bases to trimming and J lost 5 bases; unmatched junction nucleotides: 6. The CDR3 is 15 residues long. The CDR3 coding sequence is TGTGCCAGCAGCTCCAGGACAGGGAGAACCGGGGAGCTGTTTTTT. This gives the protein CASSSRTGRTGELFF.

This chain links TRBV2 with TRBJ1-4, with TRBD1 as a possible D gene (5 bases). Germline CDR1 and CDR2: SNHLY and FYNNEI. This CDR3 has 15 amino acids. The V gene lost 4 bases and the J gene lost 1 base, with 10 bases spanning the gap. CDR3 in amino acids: CASSVLGGTNEKLFF. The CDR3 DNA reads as TGTGCCAGCAGTGTTTTGGGGGGAACTAATGAAAAACTGTTTTTT.

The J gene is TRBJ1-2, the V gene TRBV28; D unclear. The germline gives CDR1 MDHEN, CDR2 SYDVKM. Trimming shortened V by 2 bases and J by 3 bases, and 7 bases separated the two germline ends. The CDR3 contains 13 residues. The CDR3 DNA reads TGTGCCAGCAGTTTAAAGGGAGACTATGGCTACACCTTC. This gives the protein CASSLKGDYGYTF.

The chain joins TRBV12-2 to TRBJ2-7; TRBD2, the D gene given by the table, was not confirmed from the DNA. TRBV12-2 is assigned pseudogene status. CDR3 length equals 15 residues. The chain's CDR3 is CASRLVGGSTYEQYF. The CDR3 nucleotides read TGTGCAAGTCGCCTGGTGGGGGGTTCAACCTACGAGCAGTACTTC.

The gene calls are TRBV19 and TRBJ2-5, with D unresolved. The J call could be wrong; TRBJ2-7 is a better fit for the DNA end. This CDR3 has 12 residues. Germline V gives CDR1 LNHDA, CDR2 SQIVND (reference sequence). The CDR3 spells CASSADSYEQYF. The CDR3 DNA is TGTGCCAGTAGTGCGGACTCCTACGAGCAGTACTTC.

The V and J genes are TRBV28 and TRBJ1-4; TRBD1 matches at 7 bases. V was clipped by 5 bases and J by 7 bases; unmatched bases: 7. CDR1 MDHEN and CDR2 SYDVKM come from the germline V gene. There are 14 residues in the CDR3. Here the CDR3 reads CASSHGTVSEKLFF. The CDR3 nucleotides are TGTGCCAGCAGTCACGGGACAGTGAGTGAAAAACTGTTTTTT. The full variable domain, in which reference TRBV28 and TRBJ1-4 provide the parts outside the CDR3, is DVKVTQSSRYLVKRTGEKVFLECVQDMDHENMFWYRQDPGLGLRLIYFSYDVKMKEKGDIPEGYSVSREKKERFSLILESASTNQTSMYLCASSHGTVSEKLFFGSGTQLSVL.